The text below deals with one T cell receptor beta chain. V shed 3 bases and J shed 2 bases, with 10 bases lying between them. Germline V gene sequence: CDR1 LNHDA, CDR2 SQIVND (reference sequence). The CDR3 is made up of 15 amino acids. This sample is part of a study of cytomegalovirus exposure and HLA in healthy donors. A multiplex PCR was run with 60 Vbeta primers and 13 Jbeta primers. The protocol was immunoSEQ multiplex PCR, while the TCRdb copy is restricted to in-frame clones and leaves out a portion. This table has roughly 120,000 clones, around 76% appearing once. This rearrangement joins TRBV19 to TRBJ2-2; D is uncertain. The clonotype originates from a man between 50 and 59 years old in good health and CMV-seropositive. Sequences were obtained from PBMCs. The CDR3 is CASSILDLNTGELFF. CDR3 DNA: TGTGCCAGTAGTATTTTAGACTTAAACACCGGGGAGCTGTTTTTT.